A single sample is the source of the 16 T cell receptor beta chains below, sequenced in a study of blood T cell repertoires in COVID-19. Profiled with immunoSEQ multiplex PCR; TCRdb holds only in-frame clones, not every one. Seen here are fewer than 300,000 clones, approximately 85% observed once, and the top ten hold 4.5% to 6%. The specimen was peripheral blood. The source of these receptors is a man aged 45-65 years with active or convalescent COVID-19.

This clone occurred once. The gene calls are TRBV19 and TRBJ2-3; 9 bases align to TRBD2. The CDR3 has 13 amino acids. CDR1 and CDR2 from the germline V gene are LNHDA and SQIVND (reference sequence). V shed 5 bases, J shed 8 bases, and the junction held 5 bases outside the gene matches. The CDR3 loop reads CASSGGRAGTQYF. The CDR3 region has the DNA TGTGCCAGTAGTGGCGGGAGGGCGGGTACGCAGTATTTT.

The chain joins TRBV4-1 to TRBJ2-7, with TRBD2 matching 9 bases. CDR1 is MGHRA, CDR2 YSYEKL, per germline. CDR3 length equals 17 residues. With 4 bases clipped from V and 6 bases from J, the junction kept 16 bases outside the gene matches. CDR3 sequence: CASSPTLLAGSLREQYF. In nucleotides, the CDR3 is TGCGCCAGCAGCCCGACCCTCCTAGCGGGGTCCCTACGCGAGCAGTACTTC.

The chain links TRBV3-1 (or the pseudogene TRBV3-2) to TRBJ1-2; D is ambiguous. The CDR3 totals 13 residues. V was cut by 2 bases and J by 6 bases, with 10 bases left in between. Germline values: CDR1 LGHDT, CDR2 YNNKEL (reference sequence). The CDR3 sequence is CASSQSQIHGYTF. The CDR3, as DNA: TGTGCCAGCAGCCAAAGTCAGATCCATGGCTACACCTTC.

The genes are TRBV3-1 (or the pseudogene TRBV3-2) and TRBJ2-5; D gene unclear. This CDR3 region has 16 residues. Per the germline V gene, CDR1 is LGHDT and CDR2 is YNNKEL (reference sequence). V lost 4 bases to trimming and J lost 3 bases, with 18 bases between them. The DNA for the CDR3 is TGTGCCAGCAGCCCCAGTTTGGAGCACCCAAAAGAGACCCAGTACTTC. It is translated as CASSPSLEHPKETQYF.

The rearrangement links TRBV7-9 to TRBJ2-7, with 9 bases lining up with TRBD2. Trimming cost V 2 bases and J 6 bases; bases outside gene matches: 11. The CDR3 has 16 residues. Germline V gene lookup returns CDR1 SEHNR and CDR2 FQNEAQ (reference sequence). CDR3: CASSLSGRLAGVEQYF. For the CDR3, the DNA is TGTGCCAGCAGCTTATCGGGGCGGTTAGCGGGAGTCGAGCAGTACTTC.

The chain joins TRBV18 to TRBJ1-1; D perhaps matches TRBD1 (6 bases). Germline CDR1 and CDR2: KGHSH and LQKENI. V lost 3 bases and J lost 3, with 8 bases in between. There are 13 residues in the CDR3. The CDR3 coding sequence is TGTGCCAGCTCACCGCACAGGGACACTGAAGCTTTCTTT. Protein sequence: CASSPHRDTEAFF. The full variable domain, rest sourced from reference TRBV18 and TRBJ1-1, is NAGVMQNPRHLVRRRGQEARLRCSPMKGHSHVYWYRQLPEEGLKFMVYLQKENIIDESGMPKERFSAEFPKEGPSILRIQQVVRGDSAAYFCASSPHRDTEAFFGQGTRLTVV.

The rearrangement joins TRBV4-1 to TRBJ2-1, with TRBD2 identical over 14 bases. Unmatched junction bases numbered 7, after V lost 4 bases and J lost 8 bases. Per the germline V gene, CDR1 is MGHRA and CDR2 is YSYEKL. The CDR3 contains 16 residues. DNA for the CDR3: TGCGCCAGCAGCCTGGGACTAGCGGGAGCTGGGGATGAGCAGTTCTTC. Protein product: CASSLGLAGAGDEQFF.

V is TRBV28 and J is TRBJ1-4, with TRBD1 matching over 8 bases. V dropped 6 bases and J dropped 8; count of bases not matched to a gene: 8. CDR1 and CDR2 (germline): MDHEN, SYDVKM. CDR3 size: 14 residues. CDR3 in DNA: TGTGCCAGCAGGCCCCACCGACAGGGGGAAAAACTGTTTTTT. Translating gives CASRPHRQGEKLFF.

The chain employs TRBV2 and TRBJ2-2, with 12 bases that match TRBD2. V was pared by 6 bases and J by 4 bases, with 6 bases of the junction left unmatched. The CDR3 is made up of 16 amino acids. CDR1 is SNHLY and CDR2 is FYNNEI in the germline V gene. CDR3 nucleotides: TGTGCCAGCAGCCAGACGACTAGCGGGAGCACCGGGGAGCTGTTTTTT. As protein: CASSQTTSGSTGELFF. The variable domain in full, completed from reference TRBV2 and TRBJ2-2, reads EPEVTQTPSHQVTQMGQEVILRCVPISNHLYFYWYRQILGQKVEFLVSFYNNEISEKSEIFDDQFSVERPDGSNFTLKIRSTKLEDSAMYFCASSQTTSGSTGELFFGEGSRLTVL.

The DNA of the CDR3 is TGTGCCAGCAGCTTGGCCGGGACTAGCGGGAGTGAGACCCAGTACTTC. As protein: CASSLAGTSGSETQYF. The chain joins TRBV5-4 to TRBJ2-5; TRBD2 matches at 14 bases. The germline V gene encodes CDR1 SGHNT and CDR2 YYREEE (reference sequence). This CDR3 has 16 amino acids. With 0 bases clipped from V and 5 bases from J, the junction kept 3 bases outside the gene matches.

The V and J genes are TRBV11-2 and TRBJ1-1, with TRBD1 matching over 7 bases. V dropped 5 bases and J dropped 11; count of bases not matched to a gene: 11. Germline V gives CDR1 SGHAT, CDR2 FQNNGV. The CDR3 spans 13 residues. The CDR3 loop reads CASSAGGLGRAFF. The CDR3 DNA sequence: TGTGCCAGCAGCGCAGGGGGGCTGGGGAGGGCTTTCTTT. Full variable domain (rest looked up from reference TRBV11-2 and TRBJ1-1): EAGVAQSPRYKIIEKRQSVAFWCNPISGHATLYWYQQILGQGPKLLIQFQNNGVVDDSQLPKDRFSAERLKGVDSTLKIQPAKLEDSAVYLCASSAGGLGRAFFGQGTRLTVV.

Regarding this clone: The sample carries other DNA sequences with the same CDR3. The DNA for the CDR3 is TGTGCCAGCAGTTTGACAGGGAATCAGCCCCAGCATTTT. Translated: CASSLTGNQPQHF. The rearrangement links TRBV12-3 or TRBV12-4 to TRBJ1-5; 7 nucleotides align to TRBD1. CDR3 length: 13 residues. With V trimmed by 3 bases and J by 4 bases, 0 bases remained unmatched.

The CDR3 DNA sequence: TGTGCCAGCAGTGAATCAATTGCAACTAATGAAAAACTGTTTTTT. Protein sequence: CASSESIATNEKLFF. The V gene is TRBV2, the J gene TRBJ1-4; D unresolved. CDR1 and CDR2 (germline): SNHLY, FYNNEI. The V end was cut by 2 bases, the J end by 0 bases, with 7 bases between. The CDR3 has 15 residues.

The V gene is TRBV4-2, the J gene TRBJ1-1, with 8 bases matching TRBD1. This CDR3 region has 16 residues. V lost 1 base to trimming and J lost 4 bases; unmatched junction nucleotides: 8. Germline CDR1 and CDR2: LGHNA and YNFKEQ. CDR3 nucleotides: TGTGCCAGCAGCCAAGGATACACAGGGGGTGGCACTGAAGCTTTCTTT. Translated, it gives CASSQGYTGGGTEAFF.

The chain links TRBV9 to TRBJ1-1; D unresolved. Germline V CDR1 and CDR2: SGDLS, YYNGEE. V was cut by 2 bases and J by 7 bases, with 15 bases left in between. CDR3 size: 14 residues. CDR3 amino acids: CASSVDTYGGEAFF. The CDR3 DNA reads TGTGCCAGCAGCGTCGATACCTACGGCGGTGAAGCTTTCTTT.

The V and J genes are TRBV6-5 and TRBJ1-5; a possible D gene is TRBD1 (6 bases). Germline V gene data show CDR1 as MNHEY and CDR2 as SVGAGI. This CDR3 comprises 13 residues. V was cut by 9 bases and J by 8 bases, with 17 bases left in between. In DNA form, the CDR3 reads TGTGCCAGTGACGACAGGTCATGGGAGCCCCAGCATTTT. Translation: CASDDRSWEPQHF.